This T cell receptor (beta chain) was sequenced in a study of T-cell reconstitution after alpha-beta-depleted transplantation in children. Study conclusions and caveats: As was reported, about two months after transplant, alpha-beta T cells came from several hundred expanded graft clones. Hyperexpanded clones declined; after one year, newly produced T cells mostly supplied diversity. TCRbeta diversity was high at day 60 in some patients (a result of surviving recipient T cells and thymic progenitors).

This clonotype was counted a few times. Antigen specificity is unknown. The germline V gene encodes CDR1 SGHTA and CDR2 FQGNSA. The CDR3 has 11 amino acids. This sample's TCRbeta library carried unique molecular identifier barcodes. One entry per CDR3 protein, called by TCRdb with MiXCR from the PCR reads. Seen here are hundreds of thousands of distinct CDR3 sequences, approximately 13% observed once, and the top ten hold about 2.2%. The sequencing used PBMCs, mostly from graft donor cells, collected 360 days after TCRalphabeta/CD19-depleted stem cell transplant. The chain employs TRBV7-2 and TRBJ2-5, with D possibly being TRBD1 or TRBD2 (5 bases each). The J call may be faulty, since TRBJ2-3 better matches the DNA end. The TCR was taken from a male patient aged 10-17 years who had a stem cell transplant for acute myeloid leukemia, so the T cells may come from the graft donor. In nucleotides, the CDR3 is TGTGCCAGCAGCCCCGGGACTACGCAGTATTTT. This gives the protein CASSPGTTQYF.